This T cell receptor beta chain originates from a study of regulatory T cells in long-lasting Graves disease. Study observations and caveats: TRBV28, TRBJ1-2 and TRBJ2-5 emerged as the favored segments in persistent disease.

CDR1 is SEHNR, CDR2 FQNEAQ, per germline (reference sequence). The CDR3 is 14 amino acids. Note on this clonotype: The antigen remains undetermined. A much larger clone lies a single base off, so this may be a read error.

Stated time point: newly diagnosed GD, antithyroid drugs for less than 3 months. PBMC-derived RNA was used for the TCR library. Building the TCR beta libraries relied on iRepertoire HTBI primers, and CDR3 regions underwent Arm-PCR. Using its own MiXCR run on the multiplex PCR reads, TCRdb lists one record per CDR3 protein. Of some 240,000 distinct CDR3 sequences listed, around 20% are singletons. These data also featured in a second study, about T cells in Graves' hyperthyroidism and ophthalmopathy. That work states: Most clonotypes expanded in the thyroid (above 0.001) were also present in blood.

The sample was peripheral blood mononuclear cells (PBMCs), taken at new diagnosis, from a patient treated with antithyroid drugs. This clonotype was sampled from a woman aged 25 to 39 with Graves disease. V and J are TRBV7-9 and TRBJ2-3; D is unclear. CDR3: CASSRRKGWDTRYF. In nucleotides, the CDR3 is TGTGCCAGCAGCCGGCGTAAGGGTTGGGATACGCGGTATTTT. The complete variable domain, with remaining parts taken from reference TRBV7-9 and TRBJ2-3, reads DTGVSQNPRHKITKRGQNVTFRCDPISEHNRLYWYRQTLGQGPEFLTYFQNEAQLEKSRLLSDRFSAERPKGSFSTLEIQRTEQGDSAMYLCASSRRKGWDTRYFGPGTRLTVL.